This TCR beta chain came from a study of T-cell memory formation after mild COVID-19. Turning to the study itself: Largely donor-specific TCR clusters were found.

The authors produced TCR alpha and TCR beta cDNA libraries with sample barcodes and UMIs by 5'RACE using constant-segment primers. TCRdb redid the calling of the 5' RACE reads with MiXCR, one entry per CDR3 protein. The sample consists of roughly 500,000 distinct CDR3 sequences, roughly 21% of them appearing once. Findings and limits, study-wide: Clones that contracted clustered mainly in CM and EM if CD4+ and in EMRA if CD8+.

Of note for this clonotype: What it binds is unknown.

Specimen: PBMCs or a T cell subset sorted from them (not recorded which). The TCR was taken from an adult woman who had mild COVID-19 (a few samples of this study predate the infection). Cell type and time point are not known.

Here the CDR3 DNA reads TGCAGTGCATGGCGGGCTATCTACAATGAGCAGTTCTTC. Translation gives CSAWRAIYNEQFF. The rearrangement joins TRBV20-1 to TRBJ2-1, with a possible D match to TRBD2 (5 bases). V gave up 6 bases and J gave up 3 bases, with 12 bases separating them. Looked up from germline, CDR1 is DFQATT and CDR2 is SNEGSKA (reference sequence). The CDR3 length is 13 residues.